This TCR beta chain stems from a study of cytomegalovirus exposure and HLA in healthy donors. Points from the study as a whole: In vitro checks showed that three CMV-associated chains really do target CMV antigens.

Comment on this clone: What it recognizes is unknown.

V dropped 5 bases and J dropped 3; count of bases not matched to a gene: 6. CDR1 SQVTM and CDR2 ANQGSEA come from the germline V gene. The CDR3 is 15 residues long. Using immunoSEQ multiplex PCR, the repertoire was profiled, and TCRdb retains in-frame clones only, with some absent. The table records roughly 300,000 clones, roughly nine tenths of them present only once. The source material was PBMCs. This rearrangement joins TRBV29-1 to TRBJ2-2, with TRBD1 matching over 10 bases. The receptor was derived from a woman in her twenties or thirties in good health and CMV-seropositive. Here the CDR3 reads CSVRTGGVDTGELFF. In DNA, the CDR3 is TGCAGCGTTCGGACAGGGGGGGTTGACACCGGGGAGCTGTTTTTT.